The rows below give T cell receptor beta chains drawn from one sample of a study of T-cell reconstitution after alpha-beta-depleted transplantation in children. Via MiXCR, TCRdb re-called the PCR reads, giving one row per CDR3 protein. Of some 390,000 distinct CDR3 sequences detected, roughly 20% appear once; the ten largest clones hold 3% to 4%. The sequencing here drew on PBMCs from the stem cell graft donor, taken from the stem cell graft. These receptors originate from a human donor who donated a stem cell graft to a child with acute myeloid leukemia. Both conserved end residues are part of each CDR3. A D gene is named only where the DNA matches it firmly. A row's size may be missing; if present it is once, few, many or a size class.

>.|few|TRBJ2-1|TRBV3-1
TGTGCCAGCAGCCAAGAGGCGCGGGACGAGCAGTTCTTC
CASSQEARDEQFF
>.|many|TRBJ1-1|TRBV12-3/TRBV12-4
TGTGCCAGCAGTTCGAACTTTCAAGCTTTCTTT
CASSSNFQAFF
>.|few|TRBJ2-7|TRBV7-8
TGTGCCAGCAGCACAGAGGGGCCCTACGAGCAGTACTTC
CASSTEGPYEQYF
>.|many|TRBJ1-5|TRBV20-1
TGCAGTGCTAGCCGGCAGGGTTACAATCAGCCCCAGCATTTT
CSASRQGYNQPQHF
>.|.|TRBJ2-3|TRBV29-1
TGCAGCGTCAACTTAGCGAATACGCAGTATTTT
CSVNLANTQYF
>TRBD1|.|TRBJ2-1|TRBV18
TGTGCCAGCTCACCGTCGACAGGGGGAACCCTTATTTACAATGAGCAGTTCTTC
CASSPSTGGTLIYNEQFF
>TRBD1|.|TRBJ2-3|TRBV25-1
TGTGCCAGCAGCGGTGGACAGGGGGCAGCAATCACAGATACGCAGTATTTT
CASSGGQGAAITDTQYF
>.|.|TRBJ2-1|TRBV29-1
TGCAGCGTTGAGGAAAAGGGACAAGTGCAGTTCTTC
CSVEEKGQVQFF
>.|many|TRBJ2-7|TRBV27
TGTGCCAGCAGTTTATCGACGGGAGCCTACGAGCAGTACTTC
CASSLSTGAYEQYF
>.|.|TRBJ2-1|TRBV5-1
TGCGCCAGCAGCTTCGACGGGAGTAATGAGCAGTTCTTC
CASSFDGSNEQFF
>.|.|TRBJ2-7|TRBV12-3/TRBV12-4
TGTGCCAGCAGTCAAAGGTACGATTACGAGCAGTACTTC
CASSQRYDYEQYF
>TRBD1|few|TRBJ1-2|TRBV9
TGTGCCAGCAGCGTAGTTGCAGGGGGAGATGGCTACACCTTC
CASSVVAGGDGYTF
>TRBD2|few|TRBJ2-1|TRBV7-2
TGTGCCAGCAGCTTAGCGTCTAGCGGGAGGACCACCCACTATGAGCAGTTCTTC
CASSLASSGRTTHYEQFF
>.|.|TRBJ1-1|TRBV10-3
TGTGCCATCACGGCGCTGCAGAACACTGAAGCTTTCTTT
CAITALQNTEAFF
>TRBD2|many|TRBJ2-1|TRBV20-1
TGCAGTGCAAATATAGGGACTAGCGGGAGGGCACTACAGTTCTTC
CSANIGTSGRALQFF
>.|.|TRBJ2-2|TRBV4-2
TGTGCCAGCAGCCAAGACAAGGTCAGATACACCGGGGAGCTGTTTTTT
CASSQDKVRYTGELFF
>TRBD1|.|TRBJ2-1|TRBV15
TGTGCCACCAGCCGCGGACAGGGTGCGTACAATGAGCAGTTCTTC
CATSRGQGAYNEQFF
>.|.|TRBJ2-7|TRBV4-2
TGTGCCAGCAGCCAAGACTTAGGGAGCCCCTCCTACGAGCAGTACTTC
CASSQDLGSPSYEQYF
>.|.|TRBJ1-1|TRBV5-1
TGCGCCAGCAGCTTGGTTGGGGTGGCCTTGAACACTGAAGCTTTCTTT
CASSLVGVALNTEAFF
>.|.|TRBJ2-7|TRBV5-8
TGTGCCAGCAGCTCCCTGGGGCCCTACGAGCAGTACTTC
CASSSLGPYEQYF
>TRBD2|.|TRBJ2-3|TRBV7-2
TGTGCCAGCAGCTTAACTAGCGGGAGTGGAGATACGCAGTATTTT
CASSLTSGSGDTQYF
>TRBD2|.|TRBJ2-3|TRBV12-3/TRBV12-4
TGTGCCAGCAGTCCGCGACTAGCGGGAGGGCCAGCGGGGTGGACAGATACGCAGTATTTT
CASSPRLAGGPAGWTDTQYF
>TRBD2|few|TRBJ2-1|TRBV27
TGTGCCAGCAGCTTACCCCTTGCGGGAGCCTACAATGAGCAGTTCTTC
CASSLPLAGAYNEQFF
>.|.|TRBJ2-2|TRBV7-3
TGTGCCAGCAGCCCAACCCTAGCGACCGGGGAGCTGTTTTTT
CASSPTLATGELFF
>TRBD2|.|TRBJ2-1|TRBV20-1
TGCAGTGCTCCAATAGCGGGGGGCACCTACAATGAGCAGTTCTTC
CSAPIAGGTYNEQFF
>TRBD1|few|TRBJ2-5|TRBV4-3
TGCGCCAGCAGCCAAGCTAGCCCGGACAGGGGAACAACGGAGACCCAGTACTTC
CASSQASPDRGTTETQYF
>TRBD1|.|TRBJ2-2|TRBV11-2
TGTGCCAGCAGCCCTGGACAGGGGATGAACACCGGGGAGCTGTTTTTT
CASSPGQGMNTGELFF
>TRBD2|.|TRBJ2-7|TRBV7-9
TGTGCCAGCAGCCGGACTAGCGAGATCTACGAGCAGTACTTC
CASSRTSEIYEQYF
>TRBD1|.|TRBJ2-1|TRBV6-2/TRBV6-3
TGTGCCAGCAGTGGACAGGGATACGCAGATCACTCCTACAATGAGCAGTTCTTC
CASSGQGYADHSYNEQFF
>TRBD1|.|TRBJ2-1|TRBV25-1
TGTGCCAGCAGTGAATATTTTCGGGACAGTACCTACAATGAGCAGTTCTTC
CASSEYFRDSTYNEQFF
>TRBD1|few|TRBJ2-7|TRBV5-1
TGCGCCAGCAGCCCTTTGGACAGGGGAGGCGAGCAGTACTTC
CASSPLDRGGEQYF
>.|few|TRBJ1-3|TRBV12-3/TRBV12-4
TGTGCCAGCAGATTGCAGGGACTATCTGGAAACACCATATATTTT
CASRLQGLSGNTIYF
>TRBD2|few|TRBJ2-7|TRBV10-2
TGCGCCAGCAGTGAGTCGACCAGCGGGAGGACCGAGCAGTACTTC
CASSESTSGRTEQYF
>.|few|TRBJ2-2|TRBV4-1
TGCGCCAGCAGCACTCAAGGGGAGCTGTTTTTT
CASSTQGELFF
>.|.|TRBJ1-2|TRBV5-6
TGTGCCAGCAGCTTTTCTTCCGAGGGCAATCAGGGGTATGGCTACACCTTC
CASSFSSEGNQGYGYTF
>.|many|TRBJ1-1|TRBV20-1
TGCAGTGCGAGAGGGTTGTGGAACACTGAAGCTTTCTTT
CSARGLWNTEAFF
>.|many|TRBJ2-1|TRBV20-1
TGCAGCGCCGTGGGGCGTGACACCTCCAATGAGCAGTTCTTC
CSAVGRDTSNEQFF
>.|.|TRBJ1-1|TRBV12-3/TRBV12-4
TGTGCCAGCAGTCCGGGGGGTGGGGTCACTGAAGCTTTCTTT
CASSPGGGVTEAFF
>.|.|TRBJ2-1|TRBV2
TGTGCCAGCAGTGGACAGTACAATGAGCAGTTCTTC
CASSGQYNEQFF
>TRBD2|.|TRBJ2-1|TRBV24-1
TGTGCCACCAGTCCCGTCCAGACTAGCGGGATTATGAATGAGCAGTTCTTC
CATSPVQTSGIMNEQFF
>TRBD1|.|TRBJ1-4|TRBV12-3/TRBV12-4
TGTGCCAGCAGTCGCGGGACAGGGGGTGAAAAACTGTTTTTT
CASSRGTGGEKLFF
>.|.|TRBJ1-2|TRBV7-9
TGTGCCAGCAGCTCCGGGACAACTTACTATGGCTACACCTTC
CASSSGTTYYGYTF
>.|few|TRBJ2-1|TRBV12-3/TRBV12-4
TGTGCCAGCAGCGTAGACGGGAGATCCTACAATGAGCAGTTCTTC
CASSVDGRSYNEQFF
>.|few|TRBJ1-1|TRBV4-3
TGCGCCAGCAGCCAAGATAGCATCCTGGGGATGAACACTGAAGCTTTCTTT
CASSQDSILGMNTEAFF
>.|many|TRBJ2-3|TRBV27
TGTGCCACCGCCCTCGTGGGGGATAGCACAGATACGCAGTATTTT
CATALVGDSTDTQYF
>TRBD2|.|TRBJ2-7|TRBV13
TGTGCCAGCAGCCCGGAGACTAGCGGGATCTACGAGCAGTACTTC
CASSPETSGIYEQYF
>TRBD1|.|TRBJ2-7|TRBV6-5
TGTGCCAGCAGTTATAAGTGGGGACAGACCCCCTACGAGCAGTACTTC
CASSYKWGQTPYEQYF
>.|.|TRBJ2-1|TRBV28
TGTGCCAGCAGTTTATACTTGGGCGAAAAGTCGTTCTTC
CASSLYLGEKSFF